This record looks at one T cell receptor beta chain sequence and its context. Per the original data handling: Researchers report that nucleated cell counts were estimated from reference gene primer amplification. Data came from immunoSEQ multiplex PCR; TCRdb stores just in-frame clones and leaves some out. That table is the source of V, J and clone size, and D and trimming were worked out from the DNA. The sample has about 480,000 clones, 85% to 90% seen once. The CDR3 spans 14 residues. In germline, CDR1 is GTSNPN, CDR2 SVGIG (reference sequence). V lost 4 bases to trimming and J lost 6 bases; unmatched junction nucleotides: 8. The entry originates in a study of blood T cell repertoires in COVID-19. At the level of the study: COVID-19 samples from acute and convalescent phases originated in the United States, Italy and Spain. T cells, B-cell-depleted T cells, or PBMCs provided the cDNA or gDNA that served as material.

Seattle's enrolled individuals joined amid active infection and were then monitored longitudinally. The V and J genes are TRBV30 and TRBJ2-1, with TRBD1 matching 8 bases. This receptor was identified in a woman aged 45-60 years with COVID-19, enrolled during active disease. What was sequenced was peripheral blood. This chain's CDR3 is CAWKRTGKSNEQFF. In DNA form, the CDR3 reads TGTGCCTGGAAGCGGACAGGGAAGAGCAATGAGCAGTTCTTC.